Here is one TCR beta chain with its context. What it recognizes is unknown. The sample comes from a study of T cells in localized non-small cell lung cancer. Study findings and constraints: Tumor trailed uninvolved adjacent lung in T cell clonality, which peaked there. Higher T cell density in the blood was associated with longer overall survival, whereas higher adjacent-lung clonality associated with shorter survival. Appearing in adjacent lung were a median roughly 60 of the top 100 tumor clones. Because only a single region of the tumor was sequenced, heterogeneity remains possible.

V gave up 4 bases and J gave up 1 base, with 13 bases separating them. Germline CDR1 and CDR2: ENHRY and SYGVKD. This CDR3 spans 15 amino acids. The assay was immunoSEQ multiplex PCR, and TCRdb's table has in-frame clones only and misses some. The repertoire has roughly 30,000 clones, 90% to 95% of them found once; the top ten carry about 0.73%. The input for sequencing was peripheral blood, taken before any cancer treatment. The chain recombines TRBV10-3 with TRBJ1-1, with D maybe TRBD1 (5 bases). The sequence was obtained from a woman aged 40-70 years with stage I lung adenocarcinoma. CDR3 amino acids: CAISARQSSNTEAFF. The CDR3 DNA sequence: TGTGCCATCAGTGCCCGACAGAGTTCGAACACTGAAGCTTTCTTT.